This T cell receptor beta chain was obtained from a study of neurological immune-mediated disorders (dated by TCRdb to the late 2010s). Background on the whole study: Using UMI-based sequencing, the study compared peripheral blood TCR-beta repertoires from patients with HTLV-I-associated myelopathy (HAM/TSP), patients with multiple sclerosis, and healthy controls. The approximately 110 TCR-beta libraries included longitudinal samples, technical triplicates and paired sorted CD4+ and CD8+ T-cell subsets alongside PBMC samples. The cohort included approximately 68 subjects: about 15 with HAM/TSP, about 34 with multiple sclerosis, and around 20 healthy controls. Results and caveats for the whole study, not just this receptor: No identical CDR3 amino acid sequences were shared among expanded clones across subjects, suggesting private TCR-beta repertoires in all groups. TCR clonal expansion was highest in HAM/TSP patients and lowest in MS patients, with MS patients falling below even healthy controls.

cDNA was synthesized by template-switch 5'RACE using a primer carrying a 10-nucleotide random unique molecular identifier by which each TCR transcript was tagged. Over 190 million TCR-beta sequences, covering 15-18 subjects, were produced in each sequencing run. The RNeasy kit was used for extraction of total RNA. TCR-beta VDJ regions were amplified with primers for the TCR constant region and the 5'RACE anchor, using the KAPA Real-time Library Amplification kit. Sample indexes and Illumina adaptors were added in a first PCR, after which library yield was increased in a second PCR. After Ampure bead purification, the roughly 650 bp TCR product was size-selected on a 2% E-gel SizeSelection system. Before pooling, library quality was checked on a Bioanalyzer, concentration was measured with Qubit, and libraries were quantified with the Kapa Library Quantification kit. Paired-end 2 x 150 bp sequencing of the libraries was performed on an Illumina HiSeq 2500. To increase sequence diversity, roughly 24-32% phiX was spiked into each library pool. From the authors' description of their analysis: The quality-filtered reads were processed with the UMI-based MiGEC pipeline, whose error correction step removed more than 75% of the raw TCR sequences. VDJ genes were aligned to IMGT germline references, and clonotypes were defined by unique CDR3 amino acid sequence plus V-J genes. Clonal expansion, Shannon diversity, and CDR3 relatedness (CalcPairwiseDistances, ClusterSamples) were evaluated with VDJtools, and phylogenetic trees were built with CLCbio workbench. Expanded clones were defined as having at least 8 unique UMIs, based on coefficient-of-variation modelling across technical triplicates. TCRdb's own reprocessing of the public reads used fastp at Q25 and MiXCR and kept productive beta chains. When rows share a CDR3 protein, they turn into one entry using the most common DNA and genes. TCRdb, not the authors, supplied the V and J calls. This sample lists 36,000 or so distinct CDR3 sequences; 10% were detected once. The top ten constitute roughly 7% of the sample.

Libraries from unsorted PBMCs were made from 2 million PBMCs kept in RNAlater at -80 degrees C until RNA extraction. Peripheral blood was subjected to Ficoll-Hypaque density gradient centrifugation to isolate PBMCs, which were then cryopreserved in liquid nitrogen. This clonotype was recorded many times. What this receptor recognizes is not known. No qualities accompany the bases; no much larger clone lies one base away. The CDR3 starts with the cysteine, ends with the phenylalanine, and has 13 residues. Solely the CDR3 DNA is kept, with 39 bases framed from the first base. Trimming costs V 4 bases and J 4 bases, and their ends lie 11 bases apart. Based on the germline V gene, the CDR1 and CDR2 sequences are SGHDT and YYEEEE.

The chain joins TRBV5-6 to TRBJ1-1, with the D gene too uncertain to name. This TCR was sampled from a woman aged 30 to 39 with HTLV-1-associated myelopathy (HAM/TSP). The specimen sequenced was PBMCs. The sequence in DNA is TGTGCCAGCAGCCCCGTCCATAGCACTGAAGCTTTCTTT. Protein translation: CASSPVHSTEAFF.